This T cell receptor beta chain was retrieved from a study of control samples from healthy donors and cancer patients (dated by TCRdb to 2020 to 2022). The method was the immunoSEQ multiplex PCR assay. Held by TCRdb, this immuneACCESS table contains in-frame sequences only and omits some clones. Under half of the omission traces to an unresolved V gene where checked; the cause of the rest is unknown. In all, the sample holds about 160,000 clones, and 96% of those were seen once. The biggest ten clones account for just over 1% of the sample. CDR1 and CDR2 were assigned from the germline V gene as SGHVS and FNYEAQ. Cut back by 5 bases and 6 bases, the V and J ends lie 19 bases apart. The cysteine opens and the phenylalanine closes a CDR3 of 16 amino acids. Only CDR3 DNA is held: 48 bases, read in frame from base 1. With regard to this clone: No antigen is known for it. No base quality information exists; no much larger clone differs at one position.

The sequence derives from a young woman in good health. Material: blood. This chain joins TRBV7-6 to TRBJ2-2; the D gene is perhaps TRBD1 or TRBD2, each of them matching over 6 bases. The nucleotides are TGTGCCAGCAGCCTGGGGATACCGGGGGCTTCCGGGGAGCTGTTTTTT. Translated, it reads CASSLGIPGASGELFF.